The 25 T cell receptor beta chains below were found in one sample sequenced in a study of OX40 agonist ivuxolimab in advanced cancers. Repertoires were generated with immunoSEQ multiplex PCR, while TCRdb's copy carries only in-frame clones and drops some. Of tens of thousands of clones in the sample, over 85% were seen once. Source: CD4+ or CD8+ T cells sorted from blood, taken in a trial of the OX40 agonist ivuxolimab. The receptors come from an adult with an advanced solid tumor such as melanoma, head and neck, liver or kidney cancer.

The rearrangement uses TRBV19 and TRBJ2-1, with 14 bases lining up with TRBD2. Germline V lookup: CDR1 LNHDA, CDR2 SQIVND (reference sequence). The CDR3 is 19 amino acids. V gave up 5 bases and J gave up 0 bases; unmatched junction bases: 9. The DNA for the CDR3 is TGTGCCAGTAGTTCAAGGACTAGCGGGGGGCCGAGCTCCTACAATGAGCAGTTCTTC. It translates to CASSSRTSGGPSSYNEQFF.

This chain links TRBV19 with TRBJ1-2; D call uncertain. V lost 7 bases to trimming and J lost 6 bases, with 15 bases between them. Germline CDR1 reads LNHDA; CDR2 reads SQIVND (reference sequence). The CDR3 runs to 13 residues. The CDR3 region is CASNPRGQDGYTF. The CDR3 coding sequence is TGTGCCAGTAACCCGAGAGGGCAAGATGGCTACACCTTC.

The chain links TRBV10-3 to TRBJ2-7, with TRBD2 identical over 7 bases. The length of the CDR3 is 12 residues. Germline CDR1 ENHRY, CDR2 SYGVKD. V shed 10 bases and J 3 bases; nucleotides not matched to a gene: 6. CDR3 amino acids: CATSGGGYEQYF. CDR3 DNA: TGTGCCACAAGCGGCGGGGGCTACGAGCAGTACTTC.

The chain links TRBV6-1 to TRBJ1-2, with D maybe TRBD1 (6 bases). Trimming pared 3 bases from V and 7 bases from J, leaving 18 bases between. This CDR3 region has 15 residues. Per germline, CDR1 MNHNS and CDR2 SASEGT. This chain's CDR3 is CASSEVRDNIFGYTF. As DNA, the CDR3 is TGTGCCAGCAGTGAGGTTCGGGACAATATTTTTGGCTACACCTTC.

The chain couples TRBV7-9 to TRBJ2-7; D ambiguous. Deletions cut 4 bases from V and 3 bases from J, with 13 bases between. The CDR3 loop spans 14 amino acids. Germline CDR1 is SEHNR and CDR2 is FQNEAQ (reference sequence). The CDR3 DNA reads TGTGCCAGCAGCTACGAGTTCGGCTACTACGAGCAGTACTTC. It yields the protein CASSYEFGYYEQYF.

This clone was detected only once. CDR3 region: CASSPKVAGQETQYF. As DNA, the CDR3 is TGTGCCAGCTCCCCTAAGGTAGCGGGGCAAGAGACCCAGTACTTC. The chain is built from TRBV18 and TRBJ2-5; 8 bases map to TRBD2. Germline V lookup: CDR1 KGHSH, CDR2 LQKENI. This CDR3 region has 15 residues. The V and J ends lost 6 bases and 2 bases, in that order; junction bases with no gene match: 8.

This rearrangement joins TRBV15 to TRBJ2-1; 8 bases agree with TRBD2. This CDR3 has 17 residues. Trimming cost V 0 bases and J 3 bases; bases outside gene matches: 7. Germline V gene sequence: CDR1 LNHNV, CDR2 YYDKDF (reference sequence). CDR3 in amino acids: CATSRDSIAGNYNEQFF. CDR3 in DNA: TGTGCCACCAGCAGAGATAGTATAGCGGGGAACTACAATGAGCAGTTCTTC.

This clone was recorded a few times. The CDR3: CSVEPQGAPTEAFF. The CDR3 DNA sequence: TGCAGCGTTGAACCCCAGGGGGCGCCCACTGAAGCTTTCTTT. The rearrangement uses TRBV29-1 and TRBJ1-1, with 8 bases that match TRBD1. Germline V gives CDR1 SQVTM, CDR2 ANQGSEA. J was trimmed by 4 bases and V by 2 bases; bases with no gene match: 6. The CDR3 runs 14 residues.

The CDR3 bases are TGTGCCTGGAGTGTAGGACAGCTTAACTATGGCTACACCTTC. As protein: CAWSVGQLNYGYTF. V is TRBV30 and J is TRBJ1-2; tentatively, D is TRBD1 (6 bases). The V and J ends lost 0 bases and 1 base respectively, with 9 bases between them. The CDR3 has 14 amino acids. In germline, CDR1 is GTSNPN, CDR2 SVGIG (reference sequence). The full variable domain, completed using reference TRBV30 and TRBJ1-2, is SQTIHQWPATLVQPVGSPLSLECTVEGTSNPNLYWYRQAAGRGLQLLFYSVGIGQISSEVPQNLSASRPQDRQFILSSKKLLLSDSGFYLCAWSVGQLNYGYTFGSGTRLTVV.

The V gene is TRBV6-1, the J gene TRBJ2-1; D is perhaps TRBD1 or TRBD2 (6 bases each). The CDR3 has 14 residues. Per germline, CDR1 MNHNS and CDR2 SASEGT. The germline V and J ends were trimmed by 4 bases and 6 bases, with 13 bases remaining between them. CDR3 nucleotide sequence: TGTGCCAGCAGTGCCCCCAAGGGGGGCAATGAGCAGTTCTTC. It codes for CASSAPKGGNEQFF.

With regard to this clone: Other DNA sequences in the same sample also yield this CDR3. V and J are TRBV6-1 and TRBJ1-4; the D gene is possibly TRBD1 (6 bases). This CDR3 has 14 residues. The germline V gene has CDR1 MNHNS and CDR2 SASEGT. V lost 3 bases and J 5 bases, leaving 10 bases between the germline ends. The CDR3 nucleotides read TGTGCCAGCAGTGACAGGGGTTTGAATGAAAAACTGTTTTTT. It translates to CASSDRGLNEKLFF.

The CDR3 is CAWSVQWGVSTDTQYF. The CDR3 DNA reads as TGTGCCTGGAGTGTACAATGGGGGGTAAGCACAGATACGCAGTATTTT. The chain has TRBV30 and TRBJ2-3, with D possibly being TRBD2 (6 bases). This CDR3 spans 16 amino acids. CDR1 is GTSNPN and CDR2 is SVGIG in the germline V gene (reference sequence). Trimming cost V 0 bases and J 0 bases, with 13 bases left between them.

This clone is a singleton in its sample. J is TRBJ2-1 and V is TRBV28; 7 nucleotides match TRBD2. The V segment lost 3 bases and the J segment 4 bases; nucleotides outside the gene matches: 3. Germline V gives CDR1 MDHEN, CDR2 SYDVKM. The CDR3 covers 14 residues. CDR3 in amino acids: CASSFGGGYNEQFF. The CDR3 DNA follows: TGTGCCAGCAGTTTCGGCGGGGGTTACAATGAGCAGTTCTTC.

The rearrangement links TRBV5-4 to TRBJ2-3; the D gene is possibly TRBD2 (6 bases). Germline CDR1 and CDR2: SGHNT and YYREEE (reference sequence). This CDR3 has 19 amino acids. V was trimmed by 0 bases and J by 4 bases, leaving 24 bases between them. CDR3 loop: CASSLASLGTLVVPDTQYF. CDR3 DNA sequence: TGTGCCAGCAGCTTGGCCTCTTTGGGGACTCTCGTGGTCCCAGATACGCAGTATTTT.

The chain is built from TRBV14 and TRBJ2-3; the match to TRBD2 covers 9 bases. CDR1 is SGHDN and CDR2 is FVKESK in the germline V gene. The CDR3 sequence is 17 residues long. V dropped 0 bases and J dropped 4; count of bases not matched to a gene: 8. In nucleotides, the CDR3 is TGTGCCAGCAGCCAAGATGTTTCTAGCGGGGACTCAGATACGCAGTATTTT. This encodes CASSQDVSSGDSDTQYF.

The chain couples TRBV11-2 to TRBJ1-1; D is unresolved. Germline CDR1 and CDR2: SGHAT and FQNNGV. The CDR3 runs 19 residues. V was shortened by 1 base and J by 3 bases, with 24 bases between the two germline ends. The CDR3 region is CASSLASMGYSRRDTEAFF. CDR3 nucleotide sequence: TGTGCCAGCAGCTTAGCTTCCATGGGGTACAGCCGGCGGGACACTGAAGCTTTCTTT.

V and J are TRBV5-1 and TRBJ2-7; maybe TRBD1 (6 bases). CDR1 and CDR2 from the germline V gene are SGHRS and YFSETQ. V shed 0 bases and J shed 2 bases, with 12 bases lying between them. CDR3 length equals 15 residues. CDR3 residues: CASSLAQGITYEQYF. Written as DNA, the CDR3 is TGCGCCAGCAGCTTGGCCCAGGGGATAACCTACGAGCAGTACTTC.

The rearrangement links TRBV5-4 to TRBJ1-4; 11 nucleotides align to TRBD1. This CDR3 has 18 amino acids. With V trimmed by 4 bases and J by 8 bases, 16 bases remained unmatched. From germline, CDR1 is SGHNT and CDR2 YYREEE (reference sequence). In DNA form, the CDR3 reads TGTGCCAGCAGCGAGGAGCCAAGGACAGGGGGCAAAGACGAAAAACTGTTTTTT. Translated, it gives CASSEEPRTGGKDEKLFF.

This rearrangement joins TRBV5-1 to TRBJ1-3, with TRBD1 identical over 8 bases. The J segment lost 1 base and the V segment lost 4 bases, leaving 4 bases of the junction unmatched. Germline loops: CDR1 SGHRS, CDR2 YFSETQ. This CDR3 comprises 15 residues. CDR3 bases: TGCGCCAGCAGCCCCAGGACAGGGTCTGGAAACACCATATATTTT. Translation gives CASSPRTGSGNTIYF. Full variable domain (outside the CDR3, taken from reference TRBV5-1 and TRBJ1-3): KAGVTQTPRYLIKTRGQQVTLSCSPISGHRSVSWYQQTPGQGLQFLFEYFSETQRNKGNFPGRFSGRQFSNSRSEMNVSTLELGDSALYLCASSPRTGSGNTIYFGEGSWLTVV.

This clone was detected only once. The V gene is TRBV30, the J gene TRBJ1-3; D perhaps matches TRBD1 (5 bases). Trimming took 0 bases from V and 8 from J, leaving 17 bases between them. The CDR3 covers 15 residues. Germline V CDR1 and CDR2: GTSNPN, SVGIG (reference sequence). The CDR3 coding sequence is TGTGCCTGGAGTGTCACCTTGGGCCGGGGGGACACCATATATTTT. Translation gives CAWSVTLGRGDTIYF.

This chain uses TRBV5-1 with TRBJ1-1, with 11 bases fitting TRBD1. The CDR3 length is 15 residues. Germline CDR1 reads SGHRS; CDR2 reads YFSETQ. Trimming removed 2 bases from V and 3 bases from J; junction bases left unmatched: 3. CDR3 DNA: TGCGCCAGCAGCTTTGGACAGGGGGCACACACTGAAGCTTTCTTT. Its translation is CASSFGQGAHTEAFF.

V gene TRBV6-5 combines with J gene TRBJ1-2; the match to TRBD1 covers 8 bases. CDR1 is MNHEY and CDR2 is SVGAGI in the germline V gene. With 6 bases clipped from V and 8 bases from J, the junction kept 8 bases outside the gene matches. CDR3 size: 13 residues. The DNA for the CDR3 is TGTGCCAGCAGGGAACAGGGGGAGTTGGGCTACACCTTC. Encoded protein: CASREQGELGYTF.

This sequence joins TRBV9 and TRBJ2-3; the D call may be TRBD1 or TRBD2 (5 bases each). V was shortened by 0 bases and J by 3 bases, with 11 bases between the two germline ends. CDR3 length: 15 amino acids. Germline lookup yields CDR1 SGDLS and CDR2 YYNGEE. The CDR3 nucleotides are TGTGCCAGCAGCGTAGCCGGGGCTCGAACAGATACGCAGTATTTT. Protein product: CASSVAGARTDTQYF. Full variable domain (outside the CDR3, taken from reference TRBV9 and TRBJ2-3): DSGVTQTPKHLITATGQRVTLRCSPRSGDLSVYWYQQSLDQGLQFLIQYYNGEERAKGNILERFSAQQFPDLHSELNLSSLELGDSALYFCASSVAGARTDTQYFGPGTRLTVL.

CDR3 loop: CASSLLALGNYGYTF. The CDR3 nucleotides are TGTGCCAGCAGCTTACTGGCCCTGGGAAACTATGGCTACACCTTC. The chain links TRBV13 to TRBJ1-2; D is unclear. The CDR3 is 15 residues long. Per germline, CDR1 PRHDT and CDR2 FYEKMQ (reference sequence). V shed 2 bases and J shed 2 bases, with 12 bases lying between them.

The chain uses TRBV7-9 and TRBJ2-5, with TRBD2 identical over 7 bases. After removal of 5 bases from V and 5 bases from J, the junction contained 5 bases not matched to a gene. From germline, CDR1 is SEHNR and CDR2 FQNEAQ (reference sequence). The CDR3 runs to 13 residues. The CDR3 spells CASSKTSVETQYF. The DNA of the CDR3 is TGTGCCAGCAGCAAAACTAGCGTCGAGACCCAGTACTTC.